This T cell receptor beta chain was recorded in a study of T cells in localized non-small cell lung cancer. Using immunoSEQ multiplex PCR, the repertoire was profiled, and TCRdb retains in-frame clones only, with some absent. The table shows about 3,300 clones, with roughly a third occurring only once. Trimming took off 3 bases at V and 3 bases at J, with 9 bases between the two ends. This CDR3 contains 14 residues. Germline V gene sequence: CDR1 SGDLS, CDR2 YYNGEE. The clonotype originates from a female donor over 55 with stage I lung adenocarcinoma. The V and J genes are TRBV9 and TRBJ2-2; TRBD1 is a possible D gene (6 bases). This specimen consisted of lung tumor tissue, obtained before any cancer treatment. The CDR3 protein is CASSGDTYTGELFF. CDR3 coding DNA: TGTGCCAGCAGCGGGGACACCTACACCGGGGAGCTGTTTTTT.